This entry lists 23 T cell receptor beta chains sequenced from one sample in a study of T cells in Graves' hyperthyroidism and ophthalmopathy. TCR beta CDR3 region amplification was performed from RNA transcripts. HTBI primers were the set used in a first-round RT-PCR of the TCR CDR3. MiXCR was run by TCRdb on the multiplex PCR reads, yielding one entry per CDR3 protein. The table has over 90,000 distinct CDR3 sequences, about half seen once. Source material: blood. Every receptor here comes from a man in his forties with Graves' hyperthyroidism.

As for this clonotype: This CDR3 is missing its conserved last phenylalanine or tryptophan, likely due to a read error. V usage is TRBV19 and J usage is TRBJ2-1, with a weak D call TRBD2 (6 bases). Trimming removed 3 bases at V and 3 bases at J, with 9 bases between. CDR1 is LNHDA and CDR2 is SQIVND in the germline V gene (reference sequence). This CDR3 spans 14 amino acids. The CDR3 DNA follows: TGTGCCAGTAGTATTATGGACTACTACAATGAGCAGTTCCTC. Protein: CASSIMDYYNEQFL.

This clonotype has a count of ten or more. This rearrangement joins TRBV6-1 to TRBJ2-1, with D perhaps matching TRBD1 or TRBD2 (5 bases each). The CDR3 covers 15 residues. Trimming shortened V by 2 bases and J by 1 base, and 9 bases separated the two germline ends. The germline V gene encodes CDR1 MNHNS and CDR2 SASEGT. The DNA of the CDR3 is TGTGCCAGCAGTGAACAGGGAGCTTCCTACAATGAGCAGTTCTTC. The encoded protein is CASSEQGASYNEQFF.

This clonotype was seen many times. The genes are TRBV11-2 and TRBJ1-3; 7 bases match TRBD1. The CDR3 sequence is 15 residues long. With V trimmed by 6 bases and J by 2 bases, 7 bases remained unmatched. The V gene's germline CDR1 is SGHAT and CDR2 FQNNGV. The CDR3 region has the DNA TGTGCCAGCAGACCCACCGGGACAGCTGGAAACACCATATATTTT. Encoded protein: CASRPTGTAGNTIYF. The full variable domain, with the rest looked up from reference TRBV11-2 and TRBJ1-3, is EAGVAQSPRYKIIEKRQSVAFWCNPISGHATLYWYQQILGQGPKLLIQFQNNGVVDDSQLPKDRFSAERLKGVDSTLKIQPAKLEDSAVYLCASRPTGTAGNTIYFGEGSWLTVV.

Notes on this clonotype: A read error may account for a junction end that differs from germline. The V call is TRBV3-1, the J call TRBJ2-3; no clear D. The CDR3 is 18 amino acids. Per germline, CDR1 LGHDT and CDR2 YNNKEL (reference sequence). DNA of the CDR3: TGTGCCAGCAGGCAAGATGAAGGGTACTCCTCTAGCACAGATACGCAGTATTTT. Its translation: CASRQDEGYSSSTDTQYF.

This clonotype was seen many times. This rearrangement joins TRBV19 to TRBJ2-1, with D possibly matching TRBD2 (5 bases). The CDR3 totals 17 residues. The ends were cut back, 1 base at V and 0 bases at J, with 13 bases in the middle. CDR1 is LNHDA, CDR2 SQIVND, per germline (reference sequence). For the CDR3, the DNA is TGTGCCAGTAGTATAGCCATAGCGTCCAGCTCCTACAATGAGCAGTTCTTC. Encoded protein: CASSIAIASSSYNEQFF.

The rearrangement links TRBV10-2 to TRBJ2-1, with D perhaps TRBD1 (5 bases). Trimming removed 7 bases from V and 0 bases from J, with 13 bases in between. There are 15 residues in the CDR3. Germline loops: CDR1 WSHSY, CDR2 SAAADI. The CDR3: CASTPGQVSYNEQFF. For the CDR3, the DNA is TGCGCCAGCACTCCAGGGCAGGTCTCCTACAATGAGCAGTTCTTC.

The sample holds many counts of this clonotype. This chain links TRBV7-2 with TRBJ2-1, with 8 positions matching TRBD2. The length of the CDR3 is 15 residues. The junction had 11 bases not matched to a gene; V was cut back by 4 bases and J by 9 bases. Germline V gene sequence: CDR1 SGHTA, CDR2 FQGNSA. The CDR3 DNA follows: TGTGCCAGCAGCTCACCGCGGGTAGCGGGATTTGAGCAGTTCTTC. Protein sequence: CASSSPRVAGFEQFF.

This clonotype came up many times. The chain has TRBV5-1 and TRBJ1-5, with a possible D match to TRBD1 (5 bases). V dropped 0 bases and J dropped 3 bases, with 13 bases sitting between them. Germline values: CDR1 SGHRS, CDR2 YFSETQ. The CDR3 consists of 16 residues. Here the CDR3 reads CASSLETALLNQPQHF. CDR3 DNA: TGCGCCAGCAGCTTGGAGACAGCCCTCCTCAATCAGCCCCAGCATTTT.

This clonotype was observed at least ten times. The chain is built from TRBV7-2 and TRBJ2-7, with 7 nucleotides matching TRBD1. The germline V gene has CDR1 SGHTA and CDR2 FQGNSA. The CDR3 sequence is 15 residues long. With 4 bases clipped from V and 5 bases from J, the junction kept 11 bases outside the gene matches. Here the CDR3 DNA reads TGTGCCAGCAGCTCGCAAGGACAGGTCCCCAACGAGCAGTACTTC. Translated, it gives CASSSQGQVPNEQYF.

The chain has TRBV24-1 and TRBJ2-1; 8 bases line up with TRBD2. The CDR3 is 15 amino acids. J lost 6 bases, V lost 7 bases, and 10 bases had no gene match. Per the germline V gene, CDR1 is KGHDR and CDR2 is SFDVKD. Written as DNA, the CDR3 is TGTGCCACCAGGGCTTCCGGGACTAGTACCAATGAGCAGTTCTTC. Translation gives CATRASGTSTNEQFF.

As to this clonotype: A much larger clonotype is one base distant, so this may be a read error. The rearrangement joins TRBV6-5 to TRBJ2-7, with D unresolved. The CDR3 has 14 residues. Germline V gene data show CDR1 as MNHEY and CDR2 as SVGAGI. V lost 2 bases to trimming and J lost 2 bases, with 10 bases between them. The DNA of the CDR3 is TGTGCCAGCAGTTACGGTCCCGGAGCCTACGAGCAGTACTTC. It is translated as CASSYGPGAYEQYF.

The chain couples TRBV5-1 to TRBJ2-7, with D hard to call. With 0 bases removed from V and 4 bases from J, the gap between germline ends came to 5 bases. This CDR3 is built from 12 residues. Germline values: CDR1 SGHRS, CDR2 YFSETQ. CDR3 residues: CASSLEVYEQYF. The CDR3 DNA is TGCGCCAGCAGCTTGGAGGTGTACGAGCAGTACTTC.

The J gene is TRBJ2-7, the V gene TRBV7-2, with D possibly matching TRBD2 (6 bases). V lost 1 base, J lost 5 bases, and 12 bases lay in between. The V gene's germline CDR1 is SGHTA and CDR2 FQGNSA. This CDR3 region has 14 residues. In DNA form, the CDR3 reads TGTGCCAGCAGCTTAGTAGCGGACGCCCACGAGCAGTACTTC. Its protein is CASSLVADAHEQYF.

This clonotype was seen repeatedly, ten times or more. The gene calls are TRBV20-1 and TRBJ2-3; TRBD1 is a possible D gene (5 bases). CDR1 is DFQATT and CDR2 is SNEGSKA in the germline V gene (reference sequence). This CDR3 has 15 amino acids. V lost 6 bases, J lost 5 bases, and 21 bases lay in between. In nucleotides, the CDR3 is TGCAGTGCCCGGCCGACCAACAGGTTAGGAGATACGCAGTATTTT. This gives the protein CSARPTNRLGDTQYF.

This chain joins TRBV7-8 and TRBJ2-1; 8 bases are shared with TRBD2. The germline V gene encodes CDR1 SGHVS and CDR2 FQNEAQ. V was clipped by 4 bases and J by 6 bases; unmatched bases: 5. This CDR3 contains 14 residues. CDR3 residues: CASSSGSGTNEQFF. CDR3 coding DNA: TGTGCCAGCAGCTCCGGTAGCGGGACCAATGAGCAGTTCTTC.

This chain uses TRBV7-2 with TRBJ2-7, with a possible D match to TRBD2 (7 bases). Trimming stripped 4 bases from V and 2 bases from J, with 18 bases between. The germline gives CDR1 SGHTA, CDR2 FQGNSA. The CDR3 runs 16 residues. The CDR3 is CASSYLSRGGTYEQYF. Here the CDR3 DNA reads TGTGCCAGCAGCTATCTCAGTAGGGGGGGAACCTACGAGCAGTACTTC.

There are many counts of this clonotype. The V gene is TRBV7-2, the J gene TRBJ1-1; TRBD1 is a possible D gene (5 bases). V was pared by 5 bases and J by 5 bases, with 15 bases between. Germline V lookup: CDR1 SGHTA, CDR2 FQGNSA. This CDR3 comprises 14 residues. The CDR3: CASSIIPGGTEAFF. The CDR3, as DNA: TGTGCCAGCAGCATAATACCGGGGGGAACTGAAGCTTTCTTT.

The chain is built from TRBV4-1 and TRBJ2-2; D is unresolved. With 4 bases removed from V and 4 bases from J, the gap between germline ends came to 10 bases. The V gene's germline CDR1 is MGHRA and CDR2 YSYEKL. There are 14 residues in the CDR3. The CDR3 spells CASSPPSITGELFF. As DNA, the CDR3 is TGCGCCAGCAGCCCCCCCTCTATCACCGGGGAGCTGTTTTTT.

This chain connects TRBV15 to TRBJ2-6; D perhaps matches TRBD1 (5 bases). V was shortened by 3 bases and J by 0 bases, with 9 bases between the two germline ends. The V gene's germline CDR1 is LNHNV and CDR2 YYDKDF (reference sequence). The CDR3 covers 16 residues. DNA of the CDR3: TGTGCCACCAGCAGTTACAGGTACTCTGGGGCCAACGTCCTGACTTTC. Protein product: CATSSYRYSGANVLTF. Full variable domain (rest looked up from reference TRBV15 and TRBJ2-6): DAMVIQNPRYQVTQFGKPVTLSCSQTLNHNVMYWYQQKSSQAPKLLFHYYDKDFNNEADTPDNFQSRRPNTSFCFLDIRSPGLGDTAMYLCATSSYRYSGANVLTFGAGSRLTVL.

This clonotype has a handful of counts. J is TRBJ2-3 and V is TRBV11-2; D remains unclear. The germline gives CDR1 SGHAT, CDR2 FQNNGV. This CDR3 comprises 15 residues. Trimming cost V 6 bases and J 4 bases, with 17 bases left between them. The CDR3 spells CASSLSAPSADTQYF. CDR3 coding DNA: TGTGCCAGCAGTCTAAGCGCGCCCAGCGCAGATACGCAGTATTTT.

With respect to this clonotype: One junction end disagrees with the germline gene, perhaps due to a read error. The rearrangement links TRBV20-1 to TRBJ1-1; TRBD1 matches 7 bases. Germline V lookup: CDR1 DFQATT, CDR2 SNEGSKA (reference sequence). This CDR3 has 12 residues. CDR3 amino acids: CSANRGETEASF. The CDR3 nucleotides are TGCAGTGCTAACAGGGGCGAGACCGAAGCTTCCTTT.

The sample holds many counts of this clonotype. The chain carries TRBV6-1 and TRBJ2-6; D unclear. With 3 bases removed from V and 3 bases from J, the gap between germline ends came to 3 bases. CDR1 and CDR2 (germline): MNHNS, SASEGT. The CDR3 contains 13 residues. CDR3 amino acids: CASSESGANVLTF. The CDR3 region has the DNA TGTGCCAGCAGTGAGAGTGGGGCCAACGTCCTGACTTTC.

This clonotype was seen at least ten times. This chain links TRBV2 with TRBJ1-3, with a tentative D call TRBD1 (5 bases). Deletions cut 6 bases from V and 4 bases from J, with 16 bases between. CDR3 length: 15 residues. Germline CDR1 and CDR2: SNHLY and FYNNEI. CDR3: CASSVQGAMGNTIYF. The DNA of the CDR3 is TGTGCCAGCAGCGTACAAGGGGCAATGGGAAACACCATATATTTT.